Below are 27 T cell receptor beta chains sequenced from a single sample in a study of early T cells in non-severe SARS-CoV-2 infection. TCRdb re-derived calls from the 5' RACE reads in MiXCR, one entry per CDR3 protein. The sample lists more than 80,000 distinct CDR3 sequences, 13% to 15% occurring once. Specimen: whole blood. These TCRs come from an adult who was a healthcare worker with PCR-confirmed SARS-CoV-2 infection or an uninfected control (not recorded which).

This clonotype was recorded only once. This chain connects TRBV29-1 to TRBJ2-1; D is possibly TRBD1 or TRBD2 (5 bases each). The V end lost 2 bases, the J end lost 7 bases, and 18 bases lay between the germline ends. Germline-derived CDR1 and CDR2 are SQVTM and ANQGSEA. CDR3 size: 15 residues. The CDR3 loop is CSVEFWTGPLNEQFF. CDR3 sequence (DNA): TGCAGCGTTGAATTTTGGACGGGGCCCTTGAATGAGCAGTTCTTC.

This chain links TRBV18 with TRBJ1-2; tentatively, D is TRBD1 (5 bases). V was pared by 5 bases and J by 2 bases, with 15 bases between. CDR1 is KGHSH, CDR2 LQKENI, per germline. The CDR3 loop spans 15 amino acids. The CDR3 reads CASSAEARQNYGYTF. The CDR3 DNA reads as TGTGCCAGCTCAGCGGAGGCCCGACAGAACTATGGCTACACCTTC.

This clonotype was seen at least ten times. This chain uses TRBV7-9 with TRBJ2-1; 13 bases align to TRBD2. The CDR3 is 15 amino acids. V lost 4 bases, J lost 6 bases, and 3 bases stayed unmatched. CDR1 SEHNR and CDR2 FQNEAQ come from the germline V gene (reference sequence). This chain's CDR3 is CASSSGLAGINEQFF. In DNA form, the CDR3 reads TGTGCCAGCAGCTCGGGACTAGCGGGGATCAATGAGCAGTTCTTC.

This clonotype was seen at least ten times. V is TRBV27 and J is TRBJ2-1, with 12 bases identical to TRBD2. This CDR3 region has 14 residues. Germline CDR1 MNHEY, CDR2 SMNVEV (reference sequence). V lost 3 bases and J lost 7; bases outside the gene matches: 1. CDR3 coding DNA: TGTGCCAGCAGTTTTACTAGCGGGAGGAATGAGCAGTTCTTC. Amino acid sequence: CASSFTSGRNEQFF.

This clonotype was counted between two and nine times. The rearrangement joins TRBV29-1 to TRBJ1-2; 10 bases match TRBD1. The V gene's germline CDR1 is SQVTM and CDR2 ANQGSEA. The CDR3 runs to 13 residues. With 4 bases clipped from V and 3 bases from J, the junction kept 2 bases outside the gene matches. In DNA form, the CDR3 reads TGCAGCGTTGGGGACAGGGGATACTATGGCTACACCTTC. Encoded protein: CSVGDRGYYGYTF.

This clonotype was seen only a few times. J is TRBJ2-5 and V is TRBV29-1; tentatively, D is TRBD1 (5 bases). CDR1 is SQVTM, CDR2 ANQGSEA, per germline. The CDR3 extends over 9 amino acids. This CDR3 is CRGRETQYF. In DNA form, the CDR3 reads TGCAGGGGGCGGGAGACCCAGTACTTC.

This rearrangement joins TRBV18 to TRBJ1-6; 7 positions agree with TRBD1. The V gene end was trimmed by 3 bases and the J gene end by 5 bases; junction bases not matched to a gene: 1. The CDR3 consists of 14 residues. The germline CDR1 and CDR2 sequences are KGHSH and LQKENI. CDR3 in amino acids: CASSPGQHNSPLHF. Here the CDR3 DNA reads TGTGCCAGCTCACCGGGACAGCATAATTCACCCCTCCACTTT.

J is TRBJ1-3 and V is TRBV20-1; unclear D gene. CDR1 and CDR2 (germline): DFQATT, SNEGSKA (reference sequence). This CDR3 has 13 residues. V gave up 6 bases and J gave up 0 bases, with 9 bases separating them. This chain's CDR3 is CSAPRPSGNTIYF. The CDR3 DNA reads TGCAGTGCGCCAAGGCCCTCTGGAAACACCATATATTTT.

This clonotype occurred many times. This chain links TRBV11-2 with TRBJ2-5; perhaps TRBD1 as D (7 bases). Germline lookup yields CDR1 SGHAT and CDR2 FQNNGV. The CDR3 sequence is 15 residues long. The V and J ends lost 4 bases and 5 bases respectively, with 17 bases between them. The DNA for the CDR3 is TGTGCCAGCAGCTACGACAGGGCCCGGGGGGAGACCCAGTACTTC. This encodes CASSYDRARGETQYF.

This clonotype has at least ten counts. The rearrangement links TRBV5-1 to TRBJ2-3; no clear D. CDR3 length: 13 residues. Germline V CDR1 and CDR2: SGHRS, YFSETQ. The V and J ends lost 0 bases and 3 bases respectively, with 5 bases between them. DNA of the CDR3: TGCGCCAGCAGCTTGGGTTCGACAGATACGCAGTATTTT. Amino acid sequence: CASSLGSTDTQYF.

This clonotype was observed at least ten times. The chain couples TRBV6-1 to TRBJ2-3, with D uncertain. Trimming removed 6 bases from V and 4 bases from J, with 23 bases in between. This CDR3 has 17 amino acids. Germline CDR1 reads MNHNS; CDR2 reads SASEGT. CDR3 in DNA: TGTGCCAGCAGGATCCCTCCATCGGGTTTGATCGCAGATACGCAGTATTTT. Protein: CASRIPPSGLIADTQYF.

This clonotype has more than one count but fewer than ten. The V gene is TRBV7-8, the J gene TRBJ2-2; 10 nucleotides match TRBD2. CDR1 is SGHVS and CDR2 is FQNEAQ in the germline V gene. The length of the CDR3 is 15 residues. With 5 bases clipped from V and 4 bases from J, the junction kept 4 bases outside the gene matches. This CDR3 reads CASSPAGGITGELFF. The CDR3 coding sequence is TGTGCCAGCAGCCCAGCGGGAGGGATCACCGGGGAGCTGTTTTTT.

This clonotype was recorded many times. DNA for the CDR3: TGCAGTGCTAGGGACGCAAACAGGGGCGTGAACATTCAGTACTTC. Encoded protein: CSARDANRGVNIQYF. The chain is built from TRBV20-1 and TRBJ2-4, with 7 bases identical to TRBD1. The germline V gene has CDR1 DFQATT and CDR2 SNEGSKA (reference sequence). The V segment lost 3 bases and the J segment 7 bases; nucleotides outside the gene matches: 12. The CDR3 length is 15 residues.

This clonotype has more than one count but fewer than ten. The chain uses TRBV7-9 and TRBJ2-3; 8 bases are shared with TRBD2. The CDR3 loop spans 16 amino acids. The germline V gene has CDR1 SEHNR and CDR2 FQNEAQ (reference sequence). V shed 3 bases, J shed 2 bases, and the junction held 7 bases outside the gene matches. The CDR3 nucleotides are TGTGCCAGCAGCTTGCCAACTAGCGGCTTCACAGATACGCAGTATTTT. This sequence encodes CASSLPTSGFTDTQYF.

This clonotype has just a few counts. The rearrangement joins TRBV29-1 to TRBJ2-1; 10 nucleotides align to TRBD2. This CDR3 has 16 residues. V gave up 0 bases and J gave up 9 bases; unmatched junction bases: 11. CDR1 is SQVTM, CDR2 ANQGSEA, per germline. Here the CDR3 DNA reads TGCAGCGTTGAAGATTACGAGCGGGAGGGGCTGGGTGAGCAGTTCTTC. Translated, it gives CSVEDYEREGLGEQFF.

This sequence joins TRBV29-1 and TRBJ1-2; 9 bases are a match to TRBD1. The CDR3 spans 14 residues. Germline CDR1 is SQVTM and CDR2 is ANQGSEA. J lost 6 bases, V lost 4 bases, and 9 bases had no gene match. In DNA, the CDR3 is TGCAGCGTTGTTTTCAGTGGACAGGGGAATGGCTACACCTTC. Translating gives CSVVFSGQGNGYTF. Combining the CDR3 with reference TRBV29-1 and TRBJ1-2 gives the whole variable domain SAVISQKPSRDICQRGTSLTIQCQVDSQVTMMFWYRQQPGQSLTLIATANQGSEATYESGFVIDKFPISRPNLTFSTLTVSNMSPEDSSIYLCSVVFSGQGNGYTFGSGTRLTVV.

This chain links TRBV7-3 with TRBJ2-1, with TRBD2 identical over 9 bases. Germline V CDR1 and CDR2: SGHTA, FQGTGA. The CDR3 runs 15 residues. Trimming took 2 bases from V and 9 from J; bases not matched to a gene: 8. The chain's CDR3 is CASSLQSSGTGEQFF. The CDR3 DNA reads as TGTGCCAGCAGCTTACAGTCTAGCGGGACGGGTGAGCAGTTCTTC.

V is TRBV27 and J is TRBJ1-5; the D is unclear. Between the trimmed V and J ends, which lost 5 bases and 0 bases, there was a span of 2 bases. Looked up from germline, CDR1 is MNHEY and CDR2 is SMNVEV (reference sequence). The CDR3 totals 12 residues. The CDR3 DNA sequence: TGTGCCAGCAGTCATAGCAATCAGCCCCAGCATTTT. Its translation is CASSHSNQPQHF.

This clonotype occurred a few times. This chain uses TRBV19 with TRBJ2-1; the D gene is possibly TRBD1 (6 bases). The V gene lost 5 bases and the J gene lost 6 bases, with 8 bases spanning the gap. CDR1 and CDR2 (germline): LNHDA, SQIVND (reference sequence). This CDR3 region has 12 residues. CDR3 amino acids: CASSWGPNEQFF. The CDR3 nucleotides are TGTGCCAGTAGTTGGGGGCCCAATGAGCAGTTCTTC.

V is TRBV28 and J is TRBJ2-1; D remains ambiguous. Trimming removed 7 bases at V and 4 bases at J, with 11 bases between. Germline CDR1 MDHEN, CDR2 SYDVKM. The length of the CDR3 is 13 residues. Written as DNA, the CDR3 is TGTGCCAGCACTCAGGACGGGTACAATGAGCAGTTCTTC. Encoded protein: CASTQDGYNEQFF.

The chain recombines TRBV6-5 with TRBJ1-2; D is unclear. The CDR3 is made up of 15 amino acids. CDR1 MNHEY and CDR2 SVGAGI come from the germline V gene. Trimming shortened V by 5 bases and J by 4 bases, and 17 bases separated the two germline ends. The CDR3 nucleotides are TGTGCCAGCAGTCCCGCCAGGTCGGGAAGCTATGGCTACACCTTC. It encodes CASSPARSGSYGYTF.

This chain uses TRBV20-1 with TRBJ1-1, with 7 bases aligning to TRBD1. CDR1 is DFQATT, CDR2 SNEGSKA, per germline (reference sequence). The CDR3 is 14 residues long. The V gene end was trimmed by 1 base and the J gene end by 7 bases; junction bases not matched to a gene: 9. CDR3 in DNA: TGCAGTGCTAGAGTAGCCAGGGGGTCTGGTGAAGCTTTCTTT. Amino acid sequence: CSARVARGSGEAFF.

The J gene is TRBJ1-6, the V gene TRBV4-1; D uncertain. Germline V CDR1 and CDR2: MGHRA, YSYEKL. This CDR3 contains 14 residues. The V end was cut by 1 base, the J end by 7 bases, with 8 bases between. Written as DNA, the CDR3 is TGCGCCAGCAGCCAAGGTCTAGAGAATTCACCCCTCCACTTT. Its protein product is CASSQGLENSPLHF.

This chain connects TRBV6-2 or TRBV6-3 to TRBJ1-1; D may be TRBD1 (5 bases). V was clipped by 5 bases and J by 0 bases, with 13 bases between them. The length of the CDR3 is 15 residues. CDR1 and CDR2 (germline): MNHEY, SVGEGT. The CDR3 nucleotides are TGTGCCAGCAGTAAATCGACAGACTTGAACACTGAAGCTTTCTTT. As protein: CASSKSTDLNTEAFF.

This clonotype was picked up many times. CDR3 in DNA: TGTGCCTGGAGTGATTGGCAGACTACTAACTATGGCTACACCTTC. Protein product: CAWSDWQTTNYGYTF. The rearrangement joins TRBV30 to TRBJ1-2; D gene uncertain. This CDR3 has 15 amino acids. Germline V gene sequence: CDR1 GTSNPN, CDR2 SVGIG (reference sequence). V was pared by 1 base and J by 0 bases, with 12 bases between.

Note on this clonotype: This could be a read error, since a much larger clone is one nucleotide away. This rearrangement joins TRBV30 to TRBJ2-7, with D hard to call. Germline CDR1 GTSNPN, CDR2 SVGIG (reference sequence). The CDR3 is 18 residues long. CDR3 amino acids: CARSGSRAARPTPYEQYF. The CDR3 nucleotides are TGTGCCAGGAGTGGTAGTCGGGCAGCCCGACCCACGCCCTACGAGCAGTACTTC. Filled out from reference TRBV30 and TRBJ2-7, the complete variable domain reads SQTIHQWPATLVQPVGSPLSLECTVEGTSNPNLYWYRQAAGRGLQLLFYSVGIGQISSEVPQNLSASRPQDRQFILSSKKLLLSDSGFYLCARSGSRAARPTPYEQYFGPGTRLTVT.

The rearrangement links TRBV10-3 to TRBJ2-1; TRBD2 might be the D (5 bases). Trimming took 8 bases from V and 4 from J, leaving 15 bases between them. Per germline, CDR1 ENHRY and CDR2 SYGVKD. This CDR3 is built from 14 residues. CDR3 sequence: CAISASTIYNEQFF. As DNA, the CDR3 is TGTGCCATCTCGGCTAGCACAATTTACAATGAGCAGTTCTTC.